The clone carrying this T cell receptor (beta chain) has more than one count but fewer than ten. In building TCR beta libraries, iRepertoire HTBI primers were used together with Arm-PCR of CDR3 regions. Each CDR3 protein gets one entry after TCRdb re-called the multiplex PCR reads with MiXCR. The data hold roughly 450,000 distinct CDR3 sequences, with approximately 23% observed a single time. These data are taken from a study of regulatory T cells in long-lasting Graves disease. Noted time point: persistent/refractory GD, antithyroid drugs over 5 years with positive TRAb. PBMC RNA was the source of the TCR library. V was pared by 1 base and J by 0 bases, with 7 bases between. The CDR3 extends over 15 amino acids. CDR1 and CDR2 (germline): LNHDA, SQIVND (reference sequence).

The chain recombines TRBV19 with TRBJ1-3; D is uncertain. This receptor was obtained from a female donor with Graves disease. The starting material was peripheral blood mononuclear cells (PBMCs), obtained when the disease was refractory, from a patient treated with antithyroid drugs. The CDR3 is CASSIGGASGNTIYF. The CDR3 DNA follows: TGTGCCAGTAGTATAGGCGGAGCCTCTGGAAACACCATATATTTT.